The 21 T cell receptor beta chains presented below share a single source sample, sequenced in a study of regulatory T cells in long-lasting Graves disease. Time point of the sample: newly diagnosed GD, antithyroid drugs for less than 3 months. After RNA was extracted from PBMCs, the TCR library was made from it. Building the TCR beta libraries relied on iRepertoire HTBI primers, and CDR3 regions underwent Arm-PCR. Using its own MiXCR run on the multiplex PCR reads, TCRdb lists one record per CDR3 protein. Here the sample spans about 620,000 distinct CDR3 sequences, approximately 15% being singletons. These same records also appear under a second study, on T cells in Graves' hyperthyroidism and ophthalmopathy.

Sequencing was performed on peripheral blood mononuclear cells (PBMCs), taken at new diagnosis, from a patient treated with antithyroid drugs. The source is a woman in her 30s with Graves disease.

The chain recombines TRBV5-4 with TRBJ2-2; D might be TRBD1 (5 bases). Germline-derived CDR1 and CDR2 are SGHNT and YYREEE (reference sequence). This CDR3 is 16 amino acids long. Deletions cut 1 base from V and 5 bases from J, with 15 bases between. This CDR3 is CASSLSQAKPTGELFF. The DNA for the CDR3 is TGTGCCAGCAGCTTGTCACAGGCCAAGCCAACCGGGGAGCTGTTTTTT. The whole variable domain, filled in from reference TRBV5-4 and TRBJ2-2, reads ETGVTQSPTHLIKTRGQQVTLRCSSQSGHNTVSWYQQALGQGPQFIFQYYREEENGRGNFPPRFSGLQFPNYSSELNVNALELDDSALYLCASSLSQAKPTGELFFGEGSRLTVL.

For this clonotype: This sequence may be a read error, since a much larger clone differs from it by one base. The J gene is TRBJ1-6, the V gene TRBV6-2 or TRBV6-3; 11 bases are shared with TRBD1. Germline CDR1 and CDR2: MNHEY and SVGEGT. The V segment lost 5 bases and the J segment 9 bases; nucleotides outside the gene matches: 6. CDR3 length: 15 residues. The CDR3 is CASSDPGQGGSPLHF. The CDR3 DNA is TGTGCCAGCAGTGATCCGGGACAGGGGGGTTCACCCCTCCACTTT.

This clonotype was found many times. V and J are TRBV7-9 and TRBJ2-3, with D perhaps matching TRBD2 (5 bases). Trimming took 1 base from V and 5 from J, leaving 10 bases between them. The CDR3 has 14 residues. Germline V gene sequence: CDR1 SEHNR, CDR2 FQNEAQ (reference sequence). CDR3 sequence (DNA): TGTGCCAGCAGCTTAGACGGGGTTGAAGATACGCAGTATTTT. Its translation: CASSLDGVEDTQYF.

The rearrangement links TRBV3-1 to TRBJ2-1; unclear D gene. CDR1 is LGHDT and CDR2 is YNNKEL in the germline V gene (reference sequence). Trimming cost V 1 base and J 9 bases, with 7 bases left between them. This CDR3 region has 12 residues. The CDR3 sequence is CASSQVFLEQFF. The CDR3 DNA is TGTGCCAGCAGCCAAGTTTTTCTTGAGCAGTTCTTC.

CDR3 DNA: TGCGCCAGCAGCCCTGGGGCAGAGAGCTATGGCTACACCTTC. It specifies CASSPGAESYGYTF. The chain has TRBV4-1 and TRBJ1-2, with a possible D match to TRBD1 (5 bases). Germline CDR1 reads MGHRA; CDR2 reads YSYEKL. Between the trimmed V and J ends, which lost 4 bases and 4 bases, there was a span of 13 bases. The CDR3 sequence is 14 residues long.

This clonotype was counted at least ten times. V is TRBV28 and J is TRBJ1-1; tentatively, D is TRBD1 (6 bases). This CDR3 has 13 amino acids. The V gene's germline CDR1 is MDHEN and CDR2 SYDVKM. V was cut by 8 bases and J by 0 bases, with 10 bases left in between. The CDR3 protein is CASPDRLNTEAFF. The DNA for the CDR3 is TGTGCCAGCCCGGACAGATTGAACACTGAAGCTTTCTTT.

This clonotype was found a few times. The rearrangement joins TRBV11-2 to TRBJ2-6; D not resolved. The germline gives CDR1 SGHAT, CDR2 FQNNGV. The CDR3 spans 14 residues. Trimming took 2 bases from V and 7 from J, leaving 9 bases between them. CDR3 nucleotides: TGTGCCAGCAGCTTATCCCGGCTTGCCAACGTCCTGACTTTC. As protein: CASSLSRLANVLTF.

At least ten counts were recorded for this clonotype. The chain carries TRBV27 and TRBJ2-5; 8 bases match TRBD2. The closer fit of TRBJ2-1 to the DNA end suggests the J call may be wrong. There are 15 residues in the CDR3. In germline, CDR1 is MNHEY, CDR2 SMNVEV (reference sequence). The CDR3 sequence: CASSLGSGRDTEQFF. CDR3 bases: TGTGCCAGCAGTTTAGGAAGCGGGAGAGATACTGAGCAGTTCTTC.

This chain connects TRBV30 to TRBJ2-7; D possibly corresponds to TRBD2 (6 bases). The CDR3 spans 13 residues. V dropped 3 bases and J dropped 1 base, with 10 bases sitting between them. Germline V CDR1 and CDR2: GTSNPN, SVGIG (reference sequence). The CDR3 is CAWRGGESYEQYF. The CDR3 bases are TGTGCCTGGAGGGGAGGCGAGTCCTACGAGCAGTACTTC.

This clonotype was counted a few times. DNA of the CDR3: TGTGCCAGCAGCCGATGGGGGCAGGGAACAGATACGCAGTATTTT. Its translation: CASSRWGQGTDTQYF. V and J are TRBV14 and TRBJ2-3; D possibly corresponds to TRBD1 (6 bases). The CDR3 has 15 amino acids. V shed 4 bases and J shed 3 bases, with 14 bases lying between them. Germline CDR1 SGHDN, CDR2 FVKESK.

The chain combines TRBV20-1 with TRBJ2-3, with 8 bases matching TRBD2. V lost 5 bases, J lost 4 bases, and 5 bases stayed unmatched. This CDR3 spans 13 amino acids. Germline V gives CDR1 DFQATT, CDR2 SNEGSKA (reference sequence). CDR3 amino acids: CSASSGSPDTQYF. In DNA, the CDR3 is TGCAGTGCTTCAAGCGGGAGCCCAGATACGCAGTATTTT.

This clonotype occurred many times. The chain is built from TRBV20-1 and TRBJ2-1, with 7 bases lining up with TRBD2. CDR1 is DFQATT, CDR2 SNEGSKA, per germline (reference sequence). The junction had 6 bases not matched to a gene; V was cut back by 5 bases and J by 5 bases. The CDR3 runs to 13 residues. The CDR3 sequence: CSALRENDNEQFF. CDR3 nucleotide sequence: TGCAGTGCTTTGCGGGAGAATGACAATGAGCAGTTCTTC.

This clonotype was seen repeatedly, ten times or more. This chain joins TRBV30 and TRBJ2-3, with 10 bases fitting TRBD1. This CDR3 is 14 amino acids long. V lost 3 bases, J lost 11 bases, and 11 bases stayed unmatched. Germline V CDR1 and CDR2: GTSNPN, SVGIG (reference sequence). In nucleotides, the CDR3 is TGTGCCTGGAGCGCCGGGACAGGGGCCCGAGGGCAGTATTTT. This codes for CAWSAGTGARGQYF.

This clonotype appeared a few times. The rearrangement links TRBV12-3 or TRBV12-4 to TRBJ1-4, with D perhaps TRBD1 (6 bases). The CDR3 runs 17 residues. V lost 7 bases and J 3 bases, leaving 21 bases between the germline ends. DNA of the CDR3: TGTGCCAGCACCTCAGGTGGGGGGGCGTTCGCTAATGAAAAACTGTTTTTT. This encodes CASTSGGGAFANEKLFF.

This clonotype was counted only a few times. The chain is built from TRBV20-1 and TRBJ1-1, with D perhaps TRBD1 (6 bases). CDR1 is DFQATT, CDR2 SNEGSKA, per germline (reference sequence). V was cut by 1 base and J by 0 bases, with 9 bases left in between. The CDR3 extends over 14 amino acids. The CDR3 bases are TGCAGTGCTAGAGTAAGGGGGTTGAACACTGAAGCTTTCTTT. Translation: CSARVRGLNTEAFF.

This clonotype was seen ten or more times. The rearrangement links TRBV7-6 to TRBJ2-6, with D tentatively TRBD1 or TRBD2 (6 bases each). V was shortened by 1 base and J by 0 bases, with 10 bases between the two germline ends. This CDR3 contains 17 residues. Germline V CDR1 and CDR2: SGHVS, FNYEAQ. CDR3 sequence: CASSLEGGGSGANVLTF. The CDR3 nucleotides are TGTGCCAGCAGCTTAGAAGGAGGGGGCTCTGGGGCCAACGTCCTGACTTTC.

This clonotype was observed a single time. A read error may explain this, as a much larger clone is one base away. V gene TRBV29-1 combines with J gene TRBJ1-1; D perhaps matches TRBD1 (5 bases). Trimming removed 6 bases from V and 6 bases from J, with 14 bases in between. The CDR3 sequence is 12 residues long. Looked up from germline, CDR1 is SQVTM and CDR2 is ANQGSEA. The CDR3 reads CSVRTRSAEAFF. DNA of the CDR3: TGCAGCGTAAGGACAAGGTCAGCTGAAGCTTTCTTT.

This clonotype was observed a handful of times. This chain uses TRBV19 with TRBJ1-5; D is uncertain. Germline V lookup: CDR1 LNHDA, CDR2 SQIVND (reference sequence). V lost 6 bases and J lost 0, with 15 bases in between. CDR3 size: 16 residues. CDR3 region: CASSQTAPYSNQPQHF. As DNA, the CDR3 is TGTGCCAGTAGCCAAACAGCTCCTTATAGCAATCAGCCCCAGCATTTT.

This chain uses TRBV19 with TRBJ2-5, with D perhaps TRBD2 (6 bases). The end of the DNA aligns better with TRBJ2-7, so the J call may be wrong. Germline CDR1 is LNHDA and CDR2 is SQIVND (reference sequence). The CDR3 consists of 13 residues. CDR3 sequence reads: CASREGEPYEQYF. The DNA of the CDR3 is TGTGCCAGTAGGGAGGGAGAACCCTACGAGCAGTACTTC.

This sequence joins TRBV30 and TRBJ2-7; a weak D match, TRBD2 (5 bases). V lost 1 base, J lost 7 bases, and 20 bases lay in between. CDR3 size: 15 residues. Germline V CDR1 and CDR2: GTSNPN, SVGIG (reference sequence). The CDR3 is CAWSGRSGLSLEQYF. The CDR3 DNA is TGTGCCTGGAGTGGCCGGTCGGGATTGAGTTTGGAGCAGTACTTC.

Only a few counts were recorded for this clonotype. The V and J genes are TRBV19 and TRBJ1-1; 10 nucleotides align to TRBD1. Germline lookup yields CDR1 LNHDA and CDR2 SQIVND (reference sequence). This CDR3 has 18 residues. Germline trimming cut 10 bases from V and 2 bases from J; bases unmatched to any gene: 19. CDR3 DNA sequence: TGTGCCACCTCATTTTTCGCCGGGACAGGGGCTATCAACACTGAAGCTTTCTTT. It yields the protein CATSFFAGTGAINTEAFF. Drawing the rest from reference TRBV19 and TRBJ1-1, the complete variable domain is DGGITQSPKYLFRKEGQNVTLSCEQNLNHDAMYWYRQDPGQGLRLIYYSQIVNDFQKGDIAEGYSVSREKKESFPLTVTSAQKNPTAFYLCATSFFAGTGAINTEAFFGQGTRLTVV.